The 30 T cell receptor beta chains below come from one sample, sequenced in a study of blood T cells in healthy people across ages. Next came a second PCR, run for about 7 to 12 cycles, which used a sample-barcoded 5' primer along with a J-beta primer mix. TCRdb independently ran MiXCR on the 5' RACE reads; one entry per CDR3 protein. The sample yields about 1.6 million distinct CDR3 sequences, about 31% seen once. The source material was blood. The receptors derive from a woman younger than 45 in good health.

This clonotype came up a few times. The V gene is TRBV5-6, the J gene TRBJ1-1, with TRBD1 matching over 7 bases. The germline V gene has CDR1 SGHDT and CDR2 YYEEEE. The CDR3 sequence is 15 residues long. The junction had 4 bases not matched to a gene; V was cut back by 1 base and J by 1 base. As DNA, the CDR3 is TGTGCCAGCAGCTTGACAGGGGTTGGGAACACTGAAGCTTTCTTT. It is translated as CASSLTGVGNTEAFF.

This clonotype was detected a few times. V usage is TRBV6-4 and J usage is TRBJ2-5; D is ambiguous. This CDR3 is built from 14 residues. Per germline, CDR1 MRHNA and CDR2 SNTAGT. Trimming stripped 4 bases from V and 2 bases from J, with 11 bases between. The CDR3 DNA reads TGTGCCAGCAGTGTCGACCGGATACAAGAGACCCAGTACTTC. It specifies CASSVDRIQETQYF.

There are a few counts of this clonotype. The junction and the germline gene differ at one end; a read error may be behind it. V is TRBV7-3 and J is TRBJ1-6; no clear D gene. The CDR3 contains 15 residues. CDR1 is SGHTA and CDR2 is FQGTGA in the germline V gene. The CDR3 DNA follows: TGTGCCAGCAGCTTAACTCACGGATCGAATTCACCCCGCCACTTT. Residues: CASSLTHGSNSPRHF.

The chain has TRBV12-3 or TRBV12-4 and TRBJ2-4; 10 bases are shared with TRBD2. This CDR3 has 17 residues. The V segment lost 6 bases and the J segment 1 base; nucleotides outside the gene matches: 9. CDR3 sequence (DNA): TGTGCCAGCAGCCTTAGGACTAGCGGAAGGGCCAAAAACATTCAGTACTTC. It codes for CASSLRTSGRAKNIQYF.

The V gene is TRBV20-1, the J gene TRBJ2-5; TRBD2 agrees at 7 bases. The germline V gene encodes CDR1 DFQATT and CDR2 SNEGSKA (reference sequence). V was clipped by 7 bases and J by 3 bases; unmatched bases: 11. The CDR3 is 14 amino acids. The CDR3 is CSVGGWGGKETQYF. DNA of the CDR3: TGCAGTGTTGGAGGCTGGGGGGGAAAAGAGACCCAGTACTTC.

This clonotype was counted only a few times. The V call is TRBV11-2, the J call TRBJ2-7; TRBD2 aligns across 7 bases. J was trimmed by 6 bases and V by 3 bases; bases with no gene match: 5. The CDR3 extends over 13 amino acids. Germline V gene data show CDR1 as SGHAT and CDR2 as FQNNGV. CDR3 sequence: CASSFGRAGEQYF. The CDR3 DNA is TGTGCCAGCAGCTTTGGGAGGGCGGGCGAGCAGTACTTC.

This clonotype was found many times. The J gene is TRBJ2-6, the V gene TRBV10-2, with D perhaps matching TRBD2 (6 bases). The CDR3 totals 15 residues. Germline CDR1 and CDR2: WSHSY and SAAADI. Trimming stripped 8 bases from V and 0 bases from J, with 11 bases between. CDR3 amino acids: CASAAGLSGANVLTF. The CDR3 nucleotides are TGCGCCAGCGCCGCGGGGCTCTCTGGGGCCAACGTCCTGACTTTC.

This clonotype occurred a few times. The CDR3 loop reads CSAVTVSSYEQYF. The CDR3 DNA follows: TGCAGTGCCGTGACAGTAAGCTCCTACGAGCAGTACTTC. This rearrangement joins TRBV20-1 to TRBJ2-7, with TRBD1 as a possible D gene (5 bases). The germline gives CDR1 DFQATT, CDR2 SNEGSKA (reference sequence). This CDR3 is 13 amino acids long. With 6 bases removed from V and 0 bases from J, the gap between germline ends came to 12 bases.

This clonotype came up a few times. V and J are TRBV15 and TRBJ1-5; D perhaps matches TRBD1 (5 bases). Deletions cut 1 base from V and 3 bases from J, with 10 bases between. CDR1 is LNHNV, CDR2 YYDKDF, per germline (reference sequence). This CDR3 has 15 amino acids. This CDR3 is CATSRVRGDNQPQHF. For the CDR3, the DNA is TGTGCCACCAGCAGAGTCCGGGGCGACAATCAGCCCCAGCATTTT.

This chain joins TRBV4-1 and TRBJ2-7; 8 bases align to TRBD2. V shed 0 bases and J 6 bases; nucleotides not matched to a gene: 7. The CDR3 runs 15 residues. Germline CDR1 reads MGHRA; CDR2 reads YSYEKL. The CDR3 loop reads CASSQDRGLGTEQYF. The CDR3 bases are TGCGCCAGCAGCCAAGATCGGGGACTAGGTACCGAGCAGTACTTC.

V gene TRBV6-5 combines with J gene TRBJ1-1; a weak D match, TRBD1 (6 bases). The germline gives CDR1 MNHEY, CDR2 SVGAGI. This CDR3 has 16 amino acids. Trimming took off 0 bases at V and 4 bases at J, with 15 bases between the two ends. The CDR3, as DNA: TGTGCCAGCAGTTACTCCTCAGGGGTTCCGGGCACTGAAGCTTTCTTT. Residues: CASSYSSGVPGTEAFF.

This clonotype occurred many times. The V gene is TRBV10-3, the J gene TRBJ2-5; possibly TRBD1 or TRBD2 for D (5 bases each). The CDR3 loop spans 15 amino acids. V gave up 5 bases and J gave up 1 base, with 14 bases separating them. Germline V gene lookup returns CDR1 ENHRY and CDR2 SYGVKD. The CDR3 DNA sequence: TGTGCCATCAGTCGGGGCGGCGACGCCCAAGAGACCCAGTACTTC. This sequence encodes CAISRGGDAQETQYF.

V usage is TRBV7-2 and J usage is TRBJ2-4; TRBD1 matches 7 bases. The length of the CDR3 is 14 residues. With V trimmed by 5 bases and J by 8 bases, 9 bases remained unmatched. Germline V gene data show CDR1 as SGHTA and CDR2 as FQGNSA. The CDR3 sequence: CASSPRTGDDIQYF. CDR3 in DNA: TGTGCCAGCAGCCCGAGGACAGGCGATGACATTCAGTACTTC.

This clonotype showed up just once. The rearrangement links TRBV5-1 to TRBJ2-4; TRBD2 is a possible D gene (6 bases). The CDR3 has 16 residues. In germline, CDR1 is SGHRS, CDR2 YFSETQ. The V gene lost 4 bases and the J gene lost 13 bases, with 27 bases spanning the gap. The chain's CDR3 is CASSPNPSEGSYEQYF. CDR3 in DNA: TGCGCCAGCAGCCCGAATCCTAGCGAAGGCTCCTATGAGCAGTACTTC.

Worth noting for this clonotype: Mismatch with germline at one junction end may stem from a read error. J is TRBJ2-7 and V is TRBV10-3; weak D call: TRBD2 (6 bases). Germline values: CDR1 ENHRY, CDR2 SYGVKD. This CDR3 comprises 15 residues. CDR3 DNA sequence: TGTGCCACCAGTGAGTCTAGACTAGAAATCCACGAGCAGTACTTC. Protein product: CATSESRLEIHEQYF.

This rearrangement joins TRBV5-6 to TRBJ1-1; 7 bases line up with TRBD1. The CDR3 consists of 16 residues. Looked up from germline, CDR1 is SGHDT and CDR2 is YYEEEE. V was pared by 1 base and J by 2 bases, with 8 bases of the junction left unmatched. The CDR3 DNA follows: TGTGCCAGCAGCTTGTTTGGTCAGGGGGGAAACACTGAAGCTTTCTTT. Protein: CASSLFGQGGNTEAFF.

This clonotype was counted between two and nine times. The V gene is TRBV30, the J gene TRBJ1-1; D is uncertain. V dropped 6 bases and J dropped 4 bases, with 6 bases sitting between them. There are 10 residues in the CDR3. The germline CDR1 and CDR2 sequences are GTSNPN and SVGIG (reference sequence). CDR3 sequence: CACYSTEAFF. The CDR3 bases are TGTGCCTGTTACAGCACTGAAGCTTTCTTT.

This clonotype was observed a few times. The chain recombines TRBV7-9 with TRBJ2-7, with 8 bases fitting TRBD2. The CDR3 contains 16 residues. Germline assignment: CDR1 SEHNR and CDR2 FQNEAQ (reference sequence). V gave up 3 bases and J gave up 0 bases; unmatched junction bases: 7. For the CDR3, the DNA is TGTGCCAGCAGCTTTACGACTAGCGAGAGCTCCTACGAGCAGTACTTC. Encoded protein: CASSFTTSESSYEQYF.

The chain recombines TRBV18 with TRBJ1-5, with unresolved D. This CDR3 has 14 residues. V was clipped by 3 bases and J by 7 bases, with 13 bases between them. Germline assignment: CDR1 KGHSH and CDR2 LQKENI. CDR3 sequence reads: CASSPGVRGQPQHF. The CDR3 nucleotides are TGTGCCAGCTCACCTGGGGTAAGAGGGCAGCCCCAGCATTTT.

In its sample, this clonotype was seen a few times. DNA of the CDR3: TGTGCCAGCAGCTTGTCAGGGCCTCAGCCCCAGCATTTT. Its translation: CASSLSGPQPQHF. The chain is built from TRBV7-2 and TRBJ1-5; a possible D gene is TRBD1 (5 bases). CDR3 length: 13 residues. Deletions cut 3 bases from V and 6 bases from J, with 9 bases between. Germline lookup yields CDR1 SGHTA and CDR2 FQGNSA.

As to this clonotype: A much larger clone lies a single base off, so this may be a read error. The chain couples TRBV28 to TRBJ2-1; D is unresolved. The germline V gene has CDR1 MDHEN and CDR2 SYDVKM. The CDR3 length is 14 residues. The CDR3 DNA is TGTGCCAGCAGTTTGGAACAACAATACAATGAGCGGTTCTTC. The encoded protein is CASSLEQQYNERFF. Complete variable domain (other parts from reference TRBV28 and TRBJ2-1): DVKVTQSSRYLVKRTGEKVFLECVQDMDHENMFWYRQDPGLGLRLIYFSYDVKMKEKGDIPEGYSVSREKKERFSLILESASTNQTSMYLCASSLEQQYNERFFGPGTRLTVL.

This chain links TRBV15 with TRBJ2-7, with D maybe TRBD2 (6 bases). Deletions cut 1 base from V and 2 bases from J, with 12 bases between. The V gene's germline CDR1 is LNHNV and CDR2 YYDKDF (reference sequence). The CDR3 contains 15 residues. The CDR3 protein is CATSRGAGGAYEQYF. The CDR3 DNA sequence: TGTGCCACCAGCAGAGGAGCTGGAGGGGCCTACGAGCAGTACTTC.

This clonotype was observed a handful of times. This chain uses TRBV5-5 with TRBJ2-7; 15 bases agree with TRBD2. The length of the CDR3 is 17 residues. Germline V gives CDR1 SGHKS, CDR2 YYEKEE (reference sequence). V dropped 0 bases and J dropped 3; count of bases not matched to a gene: 4. The DNA for the CDR3 is TGTGCCAGCAGCTTGGCCGGACTAGCGGGGGGGTACTACGAGCAGTACTTC. It encodes CASSLAGLAGGYYEQYF.

This clonotype was seen a handful of times. The chain carries TRBV4-1 and TRBJ2-1; 9 positions agree with TRBD2. Germline CDR1 and CDR2: MGHRA and YSYEKL. V dropped 4 bases and J dropped 10; count of bases not matched to a gene: 14. The CDR3 is 16 amino acids. CDR3 in amino acids: CASSLIAGVPHREQFF. The CDR3 coding sequence is TGCGCCAGCAGCCTGATAGCGGGAGTACCCCACAGGGAGCAGTTCTTC.

In its sample, this clonotype was seen a few times. The CDR3 reads CASSLAGSGSLITDTQYF. DNA of the CDR3: TGTGCCAGCAGCTTAGCTGGTAGCGGGTCCCTAATCACAGATACGCAGTATTTT. The V and J genes are TRBV7-2 and TRBJ2-3, with TRBD2 matching over 7 bases. This CDR3 comprises 18 residues. Germline V gene data show CDR1 as SGHTA and CDR2 as FQGNSA. Unmatched junction bases numbered 11, after V lost 0 bases and J lost 2 bases.

J is TRBJ2-5 and V is TRBV9, with unresolved D. CDR3 size: 14 residues. V lost 6 bases and J 5 bases, leaving 17 bases between the germline ends. CDR1 and CDR2 (germline): SGDLS, YYNGEE. This CDR3 reads CASNLATQSETQYF. As DNA, the CDR3 is TGTGCCAGCAACTTAGCTACTCAGAGCGAGACCCAGTACTTC.

To note about this clonotype: One end of the junction varies from germline; a read error may be responsible. The CDR3 sequence: CANSPRSEATDTQYF. DNA of the CDR3: TGCGCCAACAGCCCGCGTTCGGAGGCCACAGATACGCAGTATTTT. The J gene is TRBJ2-3, the V gene TRBV5-1, with D tentatively TRBD2 (5 bases). This CDR3 contains 15 residues. CDR1 and CDR2 from the germline V gene are SGHRS and YFSETQ.

This clonotype was recorded a few times. The CDR3 bases are TGCAGTGCTATTGACATAAGGGGGAGAACTGAAGCTTTCTTT. Its protein is CSAIDIRGRTEAFF. The gene calls are TRBV20-1 and TRBJ1-1; D is perhaps TRBD1 (6 bases). CDR1 is DFQATT and CDR2 is SNEGSKA in the germline V gene (reference sequence). The length of the CDR3 is 14 residues. Trimming shortened V by 4 bases and J by 5 bases, and 17 bases separated the two germline ends.

This chain's CDR3 is CASSQGQLAGKYNEQFF. The CDR3 region has the DNA TGTGCCAGCAGCCAAGGACAACTAGCGGGAAAATACAATGAGCAGTTCTTC. The chain employs TRBV4-2 and TRBJ2-1; 10 bases line up with TRBD2. Looked up from germline, CDR1 is LGHNA and CDR2 is YNFKEQ. V shed 1 base, J shed 4 bases, and the junction held 7 bases outside the gene matches. The CDR3 covers 17 residues.

J is TRBJ1-3 and V is TRBV20-1, with a tentative D call TRBD1 (5 bases). Germline-derived CDR1 and CDR2 are DFQATT and SNEGSKA (reference sequence). With 6 bases removed from V and 4 bases from J, the gap between germline ends came to 13 bases. The CDR3 spans 13 residues. The CDR3 coding sequence is TGCAGTGCGGAGGGGATAAGGGGAAACACCATATATTTT. Translation gives CSAEGIRGNTIYF.